This T cell receptor (beta chain) comes out of a study of vaccination and CD4 T cells after COVID-19 (dated by TCRdb to the early 2020s). With regard to the full study: Every convalescent patient had a positive nasal swab PCR test for SARS-CoV-2, with mild disease in roughly nine patients and severe disease in one. Culture stimuli were overlapping spike peptide pools from SARS-CoV-2 and from the common cold coronaviruses HCoV-NL63, HCoV-OC43 and HCoV-229E. Each participant got two doses of either the Pfizer-BioNTech BNT162b2 vaccine (n=8) or the Moderna mRNA-1273 vaccine (n=2). As controls, cultures received a CEFX viral epitope pool (the positive control), an HIV-1 Nef peptide pool (the negative control), or no peptide at all. Post-COVID blood samples were collected from convalescent patients a median of around 96 days after diagnosis, with a range of about 30 to 161 days. Post-vaccine blood samples were collected a median of around 70 days after the second vaccine dose, ranging from roughly 12 to 250 days. In the convalescent cohort there were six males and four females, among whom were two Hispanic individuals, seven Caucasians, two Asians and one multiracial person. In ten to eleven COVID-19 convalescent patients and a handful of infection-naive healthy vaccine recipients, the spike-specific CD4+ TCR repertoire before mRNA vaccination was compared with the repertoire after mRNA vaccination.

General study outcomes and caveats: In convalescent patients, a median around 86% of post-vaccine SARS-CoV-2-reactive clones were detected only after vaccination, and vaccine-specific priming was suggested by this finding. The study included relatively few convalescent patients and did not analyze early timepoints after natural infection. An increase in the median number of SARS-CoV-2-reactive clonotypes from 20 to 25 after infection to a few dozen after vaccination was observed, but the change was not found to be significant. In convalescent patients, nearly all vaccine-specific clones (304 of 307) were found to be mono-reactive for SARS-CoV-2 spike rather than cross-reactive with common cold coronaviruses.

Clipping removes 4 bases from V and 4 bases from J, with 9 as the unmatched junction base count. According to the germline V gene, CDR1 reads SGHTA and CDR2 reads FQGNSA. Taken from cysteine to phenylalanine, the CDR3 has 16 residues. Left in the record is the CDR3 DNA by itself, 48 bases read in frame from the first base. To prepare the library, PCR was applied. DNA from cultured CD4+ T cells was subjected to TCR sequencing with the Oncomine TCR Beta short-read assay at the Johns Hopkins FTIC core. The QIAamp micro DNA kit was used to extract genomic DNA from the cultured CD4+ T cells. The Oncomine TCR Beta libraries from cultured CD4+ T cells were pooled using unique dual indexes and then sequenced on an Illumina iSeq 100. Per the original workflow: Non-productive sequences were removed, and CDR3s that did not start with C, did not end with F or W, or were shorter than 7 amino acids were discarded. The MANAFEST web application identified antigen-specific clonotypes by comparing peptide-stimulated wells against reference wells and other culture wells. An FDR below 0.05, an odds ratio above 5, and a productive frequency above 0.1% in at least two of three replicate wells were required for clones to be considered positive. A clonotype was classed as cross-reactive if the clonotype showed significant expansion both in SARS-CoV-2 spike wells and in at least one common cold coronavirus spike condition. Using R version 3.6.1, CDR3 homology was evaluated through Levenshtein distances (stringdist) along with unrooted phylogenetic trees (ape). TCRdb redid the processing of the public reads, applying fastp at Q25 and MiXCR, and retained in-frame beta chains. Each CDR3 protein gets just one entry, which takes the most common genes and DNA from the rows behind it. These V and J calls rely on TCRdb rather than the paper's analysis. The sample table shows approximately 11,000 distinct CDR3 sequences, and under 30% are seen once. The biggest ten clones account for around 22% of the sample.

This clonotype is termed medium-sized (0.01 to 0.1%). It has no known antigen specificity. Base quality data are lacking; no much larger clone is found one base away. This specimen's treatment or condition label, per the study, means: roughly nine-day PBMC culture with coronavirus spike peptide pools or control peptides (ViraFEST assay). The ViraFEST assay, used in the study, expanded antigen-specific T cells with peptide pools and then identified the expanded clonotypes through TCR sequencing. The positive SARS-CoV-2 PCR tests of the convalescent patients were dated from March to December 2020, before the Alpha, Beta and Delta variants emerged in the United States. Roughly 2 million PBMCs per well were cultured in IMDM with approximately 5% human AB serum and 8 to 10 IU/ml IL-2, plus 10 ug/ml peptide pools. Half of the culture medium was replaced with fresh IL-2-containing medium on days 3 and 7. CD4+ T cells were isolated after less than twelve days of culture through negative selection using the EasySep CD4+ T cell isolation kit. PBMCs were separated from whole blood using Ficoll-Paque Plus gradient centrifugation and then either used fresh or cryopreserved at -140C. In general, triplicate wells were set up for every culture condition.

This sample comprised CD4+ T cells from blood, cultured in vitro, obtained after SARS-CoV-2 vaccination. The sequence was collected from a human donor who had recovered from COVID-19. The chain couples TRBV7-2 to TRBJ2-5; TRBD1 matches 10 bases in the middle. Read as DNA, the sequence is TGTGCCAGCAGCTCACGGACAGGGGGAGGGTCAGAGACCCAGTACTTC. This sequence encodes CASSSRTGGGSETQYF. Extended through the reference TRBV7-2 and TRBJ2-5 proteins, this CDR3 yields the full variable domain: GAGVSQSPSNKVTEKGKDVELRCDPISGHTALYWYRQSLGQGLEFLIYFQGNSAPDKSGLPSDRFSAERTGGSVSTLTIQRTQQEDSAVYLCASSSRTGGGSETQYFGPGTRLLVL.